The sequence of this TCR beta chain was determined in a study of response to subunit inactivated influenza vaccine. TCRdb re-called the RT-PCR reads through MiXCR, storing one row per CDR3 protein. This sample has hundreds of thousands of distinct CDR3 sequences, with 15% to 18% found just once. The study, taken as a whole, reports: The authors offered the suggestion that each seasonal influenza vaccination recruits few new T cells.

A remark on this clonotype: What it binds is unknown.

Germline CDR1 and CDR2: LGHDT and YNNKEL (reference sequence). CDR3 length equals 18 residues. The junction had 12 bases not matched to a gene; V was cut back by 4 bases and J by 0 bases. This chain uses TRBV3-1 with TRBJ2-5; 9 nucleotides line up with TRBD2. The sequence was obtained from a man aged 45 to 65 who received an inactivated influenza vaccine. The source material was PBMCs from blood, sampled 11 to 12 days after vaccination. The chain's CDR3 is CASSPSSGITLYQETQYF. The DNA of the CDR3 is TGTGCCAGCAGCCCTTCTAGCGGGATCACCCTGTACCAAGAGACCCAGTACTTC.